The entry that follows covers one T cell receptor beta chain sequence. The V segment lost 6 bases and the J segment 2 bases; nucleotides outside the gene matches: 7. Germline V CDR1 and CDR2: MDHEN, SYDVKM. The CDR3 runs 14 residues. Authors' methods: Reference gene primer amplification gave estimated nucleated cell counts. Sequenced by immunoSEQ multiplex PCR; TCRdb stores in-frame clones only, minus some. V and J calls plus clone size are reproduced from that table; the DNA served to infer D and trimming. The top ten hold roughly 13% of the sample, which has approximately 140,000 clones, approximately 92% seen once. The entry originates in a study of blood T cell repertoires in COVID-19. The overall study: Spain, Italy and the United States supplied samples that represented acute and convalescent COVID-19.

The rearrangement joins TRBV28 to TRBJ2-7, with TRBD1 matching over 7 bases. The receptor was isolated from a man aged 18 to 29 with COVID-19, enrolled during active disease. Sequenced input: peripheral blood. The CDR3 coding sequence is TGTGCCAGCAGCCTTCGCGGACAGGCCTACGAGCAGTACTTC. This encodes CASSLRGQAYEQYF.